This T cell receptor (beta chain) stems from a study of cytomegalovirus exposure and HLA in healthy donors. Study in general: Caucasian-associated ancestry cluster membership applied to about four fifths of nearly 400 genotyped donors. Findings of the study overall: HLA alleles showed associations with some 17,000 TCR beta sequences in a later analysis, at a 0.05 false discovery rate. TRBV6-2, TRBV6-3 and some other V segments were unresolvable in 87-base-pair reads.

The CDR3 consists of 16 residues. V gave up 6 bases and J gave up 8 bases; unmatched junction bases: 8. Germline loops: CDR1 MDHEN, CDR2 SYDVKM. A note on this clone: Its antigen is unidentified.

A multiplex PCR was run with 60 Vbeta primers and 13 Jbeta primers. Assay used: immunoSEQ multiplex PCR; TCRdb lists only in-frame clones, some missing. In the table there are about 160,000 clones, around 64% of which are singletons. This chain links TRBV28 with TRBJ2-1; 15 positions agree with TRBD2. The specimen sequenced was PBMCs. This TCR derives from a young woman in good health and CMV-seronegative. CDR3 bases: TGTGCCAGCAGAGAACCGGGACTAGCGGGAGGCGATGAGCAGTTCTTC. It specifies CASREPGLAGGDEQFF.